The clone carrying this TCR beta chain was picked up many times. Trimming took 2 bases from V and 6 from J; bases not matched to a gene: 9. The germline V gene encodes CDR1 MDHEN and CDR2 SYDVKM. The CDR3 has 15 amino acids. The data derive from a study of T cell repertoires in cytomegalovirus infection. A single record per CDR3 protein comes from TCRdb applying MiXCR to the reads. The profile shows about 300,000 distinct CDR3 sequences, about a tenth of them singletons. Sequencing input: PBMCs. The chain combines TRBV28 with TRBJ1-1; TRBD1 aligns across 7 bases. The sequence was collected from a human donor in good health (CMV status not recorded). Some clones in this sample may be carry-over from other donors' samples. The DNA of the CDR3 is TGTGCCAGCAGTTTAAAGACAGGGAGGCCCGCTGAAGCTTTCTTT. This sequence encodes CASSLKTGRPAEAFF.